This T cell receptor beta chain was recorded in a study of cytomegalovirus exposure and HLA in healthy donors. Notes on the study in general: A later analysis found TCR association rates differed by HLA locus, highest for DRB1 and lowest for HLA-C. A link between a missense DCLRE1C variant and TCR beta V- and J-gene trimming emerged from a later analysis. A later analysis showed that HLA-associated TCR beta chains had undergone more clonal expansion than equally common others.

CDR1 is ENHRY, CDR2 SYGVKD, per germline. This CDR3 spans 17 amino acids. Trimming at V came to 3 bases and at J to 6 bases, leaving 15 bases not matched to a gene. Notes on this clone: Its antigen remains unknown.

This PCR relied on a set of 60 Vbeta primers and 13 Jbeta primers. TCRdb's table, derived via immunoSEQ multiplex PCR, lists solely in-frame clones and lacks some. The data contain 110,000 to 150,000 clones, just under 85% of them singletons. The sample taken for sequencing was PBMCs. The TCR sequence derives from a man aged 40-50 years in good health and CMV-seropositive. V usage is TRBV10-3 and J usage is TRBJ1-1; 8 bases match TRBD1. The CDR3 here is CAISEQDRVGIRAEAFF. The DNA for the CDR3 is TGTGCCATCAGTGAACAGGACAGGGTTGGGATAAGGGCTGAAGCTTTCTTT.